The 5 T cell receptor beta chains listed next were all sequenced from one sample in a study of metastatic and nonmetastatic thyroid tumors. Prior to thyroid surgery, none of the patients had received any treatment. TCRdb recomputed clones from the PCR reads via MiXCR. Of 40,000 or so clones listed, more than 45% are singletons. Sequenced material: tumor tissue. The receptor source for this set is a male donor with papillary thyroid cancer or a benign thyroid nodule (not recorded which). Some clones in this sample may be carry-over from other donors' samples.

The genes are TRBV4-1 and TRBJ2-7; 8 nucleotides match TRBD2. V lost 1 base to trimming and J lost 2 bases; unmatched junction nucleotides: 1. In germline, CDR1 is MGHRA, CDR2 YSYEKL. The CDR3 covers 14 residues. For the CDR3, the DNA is TGCGCCAGCAGCCAAGTAGCGGGACCCTACGAGCAGTACTTC. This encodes CASSQVAGPYEQYF.

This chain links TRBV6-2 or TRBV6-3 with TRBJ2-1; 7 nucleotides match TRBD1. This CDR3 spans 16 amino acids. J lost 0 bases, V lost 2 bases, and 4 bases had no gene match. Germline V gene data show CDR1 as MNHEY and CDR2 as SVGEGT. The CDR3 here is CASSYLRGSSYNEQFF. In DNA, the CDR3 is TGTGCCAGCAGTTACCTCAGGGGGAGCTCCTACAATGAGCAGTTCTTC.

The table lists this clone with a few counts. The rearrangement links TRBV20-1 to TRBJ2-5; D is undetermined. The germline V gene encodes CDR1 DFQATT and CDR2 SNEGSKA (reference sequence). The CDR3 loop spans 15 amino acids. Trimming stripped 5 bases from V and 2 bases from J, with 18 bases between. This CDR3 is CSAQDLLDQQETQYF. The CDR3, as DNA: TGCAGTGCTCAAGACCTCCTGGACCAACAAGAGACCCAGTACTTC.

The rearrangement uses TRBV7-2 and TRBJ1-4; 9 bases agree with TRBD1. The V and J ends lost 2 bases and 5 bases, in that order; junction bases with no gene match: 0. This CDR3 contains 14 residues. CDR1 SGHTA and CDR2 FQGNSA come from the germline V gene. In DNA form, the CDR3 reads TGTGCCAGCAGCTTAACAGGGGGCAATGAAAAACTGTTTTTT. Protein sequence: CASSLTGGNEKLFF.

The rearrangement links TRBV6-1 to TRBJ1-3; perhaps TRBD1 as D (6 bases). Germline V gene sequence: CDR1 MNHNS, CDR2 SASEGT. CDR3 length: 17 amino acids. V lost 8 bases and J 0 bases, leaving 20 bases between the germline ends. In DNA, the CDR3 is TGTGCCAGCTCTCTCAGATTAGGGGGGAGCTCTGGAAACACCATATATTTT. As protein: CASSLRLGGSSGNTIYF.